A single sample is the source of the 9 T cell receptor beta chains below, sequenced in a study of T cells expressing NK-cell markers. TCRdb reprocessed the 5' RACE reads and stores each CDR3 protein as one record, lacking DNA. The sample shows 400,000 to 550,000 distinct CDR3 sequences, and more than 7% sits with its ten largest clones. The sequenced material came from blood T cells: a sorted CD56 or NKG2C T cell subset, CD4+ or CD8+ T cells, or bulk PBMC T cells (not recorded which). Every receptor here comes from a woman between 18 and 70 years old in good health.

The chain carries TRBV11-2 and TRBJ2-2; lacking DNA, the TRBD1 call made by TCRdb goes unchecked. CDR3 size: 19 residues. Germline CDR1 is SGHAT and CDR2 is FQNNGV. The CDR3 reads CASSSQRDRSHPGTGELFF.

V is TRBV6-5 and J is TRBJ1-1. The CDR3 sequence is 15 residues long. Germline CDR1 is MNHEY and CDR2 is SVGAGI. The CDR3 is CASSYSWALDTEAFF.

CDR3 protein: CASSPYGVRNNEQFF. V is TRBV19 and J is TRBJ2-1. CDR3 length equals 15 residues. Germline values: CDR1 LNHDA, CDR2 SQIVND (reference sequence).

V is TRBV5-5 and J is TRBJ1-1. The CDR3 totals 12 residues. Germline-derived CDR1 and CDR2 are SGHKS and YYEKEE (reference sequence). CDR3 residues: CASSLDLYEAFF.

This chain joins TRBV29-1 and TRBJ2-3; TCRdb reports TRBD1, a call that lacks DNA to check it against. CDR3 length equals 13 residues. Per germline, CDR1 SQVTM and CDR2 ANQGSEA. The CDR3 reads CSVGSRGTDTQYF.

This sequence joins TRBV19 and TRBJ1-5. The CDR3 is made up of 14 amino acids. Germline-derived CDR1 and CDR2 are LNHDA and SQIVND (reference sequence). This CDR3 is CASSILDGTQPQHF.

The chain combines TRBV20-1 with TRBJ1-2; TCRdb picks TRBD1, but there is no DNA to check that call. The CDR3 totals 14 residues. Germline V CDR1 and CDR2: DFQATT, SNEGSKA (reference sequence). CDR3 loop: CSARTLDSSMGYTF.

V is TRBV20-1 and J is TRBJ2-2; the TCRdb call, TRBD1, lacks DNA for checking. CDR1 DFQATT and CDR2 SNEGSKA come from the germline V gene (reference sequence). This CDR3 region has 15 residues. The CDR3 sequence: CSARAGTNSAGELFF.

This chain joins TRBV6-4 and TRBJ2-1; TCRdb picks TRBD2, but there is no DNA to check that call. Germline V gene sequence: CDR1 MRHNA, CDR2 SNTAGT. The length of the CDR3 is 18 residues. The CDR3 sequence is CASSDSKTSGSSYNEQFF.